These 21 T cell receptor beta chains were sequenced from one sample in a study of shared clonotypes between healthy human individuals. CD45RO-negative, CCR7-positively selected cells formed the naive CD8 fraction, excluding terminally differentiated effector memory CD45RA+ cells. The assay was immunoSEQ multiplex PCR, and TCRdb's table has in-frame clones only and misses some. This table holds 760,000 or so clones, 96% found once. What was sequenced was naive CD8+ T cells sorted from blood. The receptors stem from a man aged 30-40 years in good health.

The CDR3 is CASSPGTTNNQPQHF. CDR3 coding DNA: TGCGCCAGCAGCCCCGGGACCACCAACAATCAGCCCCAGCATTTT. The chain uses TRBV5-1 and TRBJ1-5; D is perhaps TRBD1 (5 bases). CDR3 length: 15 amino acids. The V gene lost 4 bases and the J gene lost 3 bases, with 14 bases spanning the gap. Germline CDR1 is SGHRS and CDR2 is YFSETQ.

The V gene is TRBV7-6, the J gene TRBJ2-7; weak D call: TRBD1 (5 bases). This CDR3 has 13 amino acids. CDR1 is SGHVS, CDR2 FNYEAQ, per germline. V was trimmed by 5 bases and J by 3 bases, leaving 11 bases between them. The CDR3 nucleotides read TGTGCCAGCAGCGCAGACAGACGCTACGAGCAGTACTTC. Protein: CASSADRRYEQYF.

V gene TRBV7-9 combines with J gene TRBJ2-2, with D possibly being TRBD1 (6 bases). Germline V CDR1 and CDR2: SEHNR, FQNEAQ (reference sequence). CDR3 length: 15 amino acids. V was trimmed by 4 bases and J by 4 bases, leaving 13 bases between them. The CDR3 protein is CASSSGAGFTGELFF. CDR3 DNA sequence: TGTGCCAGCAGCTCAGGGGCGGGTTTCACCGGGGAGCTGTTTTTT.

V and J are TRBV10-3 and TRBJ2-2; 11 nucleotides match TRBD2. This CDR3 is 18 amino acids long. Germline V gene lookup returns CDR1 ENHRY and CDR2 SYGVKD. Trimming took 2 bases from V and 3 from J; bases not matched to a gene: 8. The DNA for the CDR3 is TGTGCCATCAGTGAGGTCCGGTGGGGACTAGCGGACACCGGGGAGCTGTTTTTT. Residues: CAISEVRWGLADTGELFF.

V and J are TRBV21-1 and TRBJ2-7; the table's D gene call, TRBD2, was not cross checked with the DNA. TRBV21-1 counts as a pseudogene. CDR3 length: 16 residues. This CDR3 reads CASSKVGLAESQEQYF. CDR3 sequence (DNA): TGTGCCAGCAGCAAAGTAGGACTAGCGGAGTCTCAGGAGCAGTACTTC.

The rearrangement joins TRBV28 to TRBJ1-4; D might be TRBD1 (5 bases). V lost 6 bases to trimming and J lost 0 bases, with 17 bases between them. Germline V gene sequence: CDR1 MDHEN, CDR2 SYDVKM. The CDR3 length is 17 residues. CDR3 in DNA: TGTGCCAGCAGCTCTATAAGACGGGGGGCAACTAATGAAAAACTGTTTTTT. Its protein is CASSSIRRGATNEKLFF.

The gene calls are TRBV4-1 and TRBJ1-2; 9 bases are shared with TRBD1. V gave up 5 bases and J gave up 4 bases; unmatched junction bases: 11. Per the germline V gene, CDR1 is MGHRA and CDR2 is YSYEKL. This CDR3 region has 16 residues. DNA of the CDR3: TGCGCCAGCAGCACCCTTACAGGGGGCTCCCGCTATGGCTACACCTTC. This gives the protein CASSTLTGGSRYGYTF.

J is TRBJ2-5 and V is TRBV27; 12 nucleotides align to TRBD2. The V gene end was trimmed by 7 bases and the J gene end by 2 bases; junction bases not matched to a gene: 8. Germline lookup yields CDR1 MNHEY and CDR2 SMNVEV (reference sequence). The CDR3 is 16 residues long. The CDR3 loop reads CASTPSGRAGQETQYF. The CDR3 nucleotides read TGTGCCAGCACCCCTAGCGGGAGGGCGGGTCAAGAGACCCAGTACTTC.

The CDR3 spells CASSVEKGPGLAAPYNEQFF. The DNA of the CDR3 is TGTGCCAGCAGCGTAGAAAAGGGACCGGGACTAGCGGCCCCCTACAATGAGCAGTTCTTC. The chain couples TRBV9 to TRBJ2-1; TRBD2 matches at 11 bases. V shed 0 bases, J shed 2 bases, and the junction held 13 bases outside the gene matches. In germline, CDR1 is SGDLS, CDR2 YYNGEE. This CDR3 contains 20 residues.

This clone was recorded a few times. This chain uses TRBV9 with TRBJ2-1; no firm D call. Germline assignment: CDR1 SGDLS and CDR2 YYNGEE. The CDR3 spans 12 residues. The V end lost 0 bases, the J end lost 9 bases, and 7 bases lay between the germline ends. The CDR3 here is CASSVDGTEQFF. CDR3 nucleotide sequence: TGTGCCAGCAGCGTAGATGGTACTGAGCAGTTCTTC. Full variable domain (missing parts from reference TRBV9 and TRBJ2-1): DSGVTQTPKHLITATGQRVTLRCSPRSGDLSVYWYQQSLDQGLQFLIQYYNGEERAKGNILERFSAQQFPDLHSELNLSSLELGDSALYFCASSVDGTEQFFGPGTRLTVL.

The V and J genes are TRBV5-8 and TRBJ1-2; 8 nucleotides agree with TRBD1. V shed 4 bases and J 2 bases; nucleotides not matched to a gene: 13. Germline V gene lookup returns CDR1 SGHTS and CDR2 YDEGEE. This CDR3 spans 17 amino acids. The DNA of the CDR3 is TGTGCCAGCAGCCCGACCCGGACAGGGTTGCTGAACTATGGCTACACCTTC. Its protein is CASSPTRTGLLNYGYTF.

The V call is TRBV29-1, the J call TRBJ2-7; 8 positions match TRBD1. Germline lookup yields CDR1 SQVTM and CDR2 ANQGSEA. V dropped 2 bases and J dropped 1; count of bases not matched to a gene: 7. The CDR3 length is 15 residues. This chain's CDR3 is CSVEIPGQESYEQYF. Written as DNA, the CDR3 is TGCAGCGTTGAAATCCCGGGACAGGAGTCCTACGAGCAGTACTTC.

The chain is built from TRBV7-8 and TRBJ1-2, with 11 nucleotides matching TRBD1. V shed 4 bases, J shed 4 bases, and the junction held 5 bases outside the gene matches. CDR1 and CDR2 (germline): SGHVS, FQNEAQ. CDR3 length: 15 amino acids. The CDR3 spells CASSSGQGDRYGYTF. DNA for the CDR3: TGTGCCAGCAGCTCGGGACAGGGGGATCGCTATGGCTACACCTTC. The full variable domain, rest sourced from reference TRBV7-8 and TRBJ1-2, is GAGVSQSPRYKVAKRGQDVALRCDPISGHVSLFWYQQALGQGPEFLTYFQNEAQLDKSGLPSDRFFAERPEGSVSTLKIQRTQQEDSAVYLCASSSGQGDRYGYTFGSGTRLTVV.

CDR3 loop: CASSLGTGTIDNEQFF. CDR3 nucleotides: TGTGCCAGCAGCTTAGGGACCGGGACTATTGACAATGAGCAGTTCTTC. The J gene is TRBJ2-1, the V gene TRBV7-9; 7 bases line up with TRBD2. V shed 1 base and J 5 bases; nucleotides not matched to a gene: 8. CDR1 and CDR2 (germline): SEHNR, FQNEAQ (reference sequence). CDR3 length equals 16 residues.

The genes are TRBV9 and TRBJ2-1; the D is unclear. The CDR3 has 13 amino acids. Trimming removed 1 base at V and 5 bases at J, with 7 bases between. Per germline, CDR1 SGDLS and CDR2 YYNGEE. The CDR3 protein is CASSVNGDNEQFF. In nucleotides, the CDR3 is TGTGCCAGCAGCGTAAATGGGGACAATGAGCAGTTCTTC.

This rearrangement joins TRBV28 to TRBJ1-2; D gene uncertain. V lost 6 bases, J lost 0 bases, and 11 bases lay in between. The V gene's germline CDR1 is MDHEN and CDR2 SYDVKM. The CDR3 loop spans 14 amino acids. CDR3 in amino acids: CASSIPGANYGYTF. CDR3 coding DNA: TGTGCCAGCAGCATTCCAGGAGCTAACTATGGCTACACCTTC.

Note on this clone: In the same sample, other DNA sequences code for this CDR3. V is TRBV5-1 and J is TRBJ2-3; D might be TRBD1 or TRBD2, each matching 5 bases. CDR3 size: 15 residues. Germline CDR1 is SGHRS and CDR2 is YFSETQ. V lost 0 bases, J lost 0 bases, and 8 bases lay in between. The CDR3, as DNA: TGCGCCAGCAGCTTGGTTGGGGGTAGCACAGATACGCAGTATTTT. It specifies CASSLVGGSTDTQYF.

The V call is TRBV7-6, the J call TRBJ1-1; D remains ambiguous. Germline V CDR1 and CDR2: SGHVS, FNYEAQ. Trimming removed 5 bases from V and 4 bases from J, with 14 bases in between. The CDR3 totals 14 residues. The CDR3 here is CASSAWPGGTEAFF. The CDR3 bases are TGTGCCAGCAGCGCGTGGCCCGGAGGCACTGAAGCTTTCTTT.

This sequence joins TRBV7-2 and TRBJ2-5; D is possibly TRBD1 (6 bases). Germline V CDR1 and CDR2: SGHTA, FQGNSA. The CDR3 runs 14 residues. Trimming left V 2 bases short and J 3 bases short, with 10 bases between. CDR3 amino acids: CASSLSGGEETQYF. The DNA of the CDR3 is TGTGCCAGCAGCTTATCTGGGGGCGAAGAGACCCAGTACTTC.

The rearrangement links TRBV11-2 to TRBJ2-1; D uncertain. The V end was cut by 5 bases, the J end by 6 bases, with 20 bases between. CDR3 length: 16 amino acids. Germline V gene data show CDR1 as SGHAT and CDR2 as FQNNGV. The CDR3 coding sequence is TGTGCCAGCAGCGACCCTGGACGACGATGGGGCAATGAGCAGTTCTTC. Its protein is CASSDPGRRWGNEQFF.

A note on this clone: Additional DNA sequences in this sample encode the identical CDR3. V gene TRBV7-9 combines with J gene TRBJ2-6, with D perhaps assigned TRBD1 or TRBD2 (5 bases each). Trimming left V 1 base short and J 2 bases short, with 6 bases between. In germline, CDR1 is SEHNR, CDR2 FQNEAQ (reference sequence). This CDR3 is built from 15 residues. CDR3 sequence reads: CASSLGDAGANVLTF. Written as DNA, the CDR3 is TGTGCCAGCAGCTTAGGGGACGCTGGGGCCAACGTCCTGACTTTC.